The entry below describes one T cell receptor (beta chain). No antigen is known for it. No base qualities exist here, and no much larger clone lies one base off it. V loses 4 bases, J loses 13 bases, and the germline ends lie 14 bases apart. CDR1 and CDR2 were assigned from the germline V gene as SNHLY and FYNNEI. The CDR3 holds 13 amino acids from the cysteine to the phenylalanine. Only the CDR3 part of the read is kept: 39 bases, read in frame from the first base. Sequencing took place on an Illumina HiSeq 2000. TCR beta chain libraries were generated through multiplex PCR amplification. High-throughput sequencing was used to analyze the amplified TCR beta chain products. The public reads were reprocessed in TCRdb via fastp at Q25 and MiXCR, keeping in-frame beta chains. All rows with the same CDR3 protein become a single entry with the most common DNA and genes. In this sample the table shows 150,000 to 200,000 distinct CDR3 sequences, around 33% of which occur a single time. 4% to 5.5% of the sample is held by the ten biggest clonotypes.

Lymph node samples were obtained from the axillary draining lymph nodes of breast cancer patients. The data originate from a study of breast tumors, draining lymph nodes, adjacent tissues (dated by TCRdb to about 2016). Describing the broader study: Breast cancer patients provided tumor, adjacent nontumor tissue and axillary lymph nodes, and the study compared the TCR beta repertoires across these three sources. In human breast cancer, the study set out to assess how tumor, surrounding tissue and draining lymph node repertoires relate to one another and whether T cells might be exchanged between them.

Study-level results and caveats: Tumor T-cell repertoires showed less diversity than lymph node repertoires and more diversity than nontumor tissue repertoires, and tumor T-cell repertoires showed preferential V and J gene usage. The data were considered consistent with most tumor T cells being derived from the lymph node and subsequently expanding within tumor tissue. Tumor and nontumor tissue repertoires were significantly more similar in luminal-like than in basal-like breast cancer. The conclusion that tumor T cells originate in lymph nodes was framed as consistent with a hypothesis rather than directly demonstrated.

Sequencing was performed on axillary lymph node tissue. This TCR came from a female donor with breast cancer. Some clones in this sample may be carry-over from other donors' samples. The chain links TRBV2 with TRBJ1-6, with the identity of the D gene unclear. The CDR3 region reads CASSGGRDFPLHF. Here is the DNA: TGTGCCAGCAGTGGGGGTCGGGATTTCCCCCTCCACTTT.